These 20 T cell receptor beta chains originate from one sample sequenced in a study of cytomegalovirus exposure and HLA in healthy donors. The PCR made use of 60 Vbeta and 13 Jbeta primers. Sequencing used immunoSEQ multiplex PCR; TCRdb keeps in-frame clones, though not all of them. The data hold 97,000 or so clones, with about 81% observed a single time. The specimen sequenced was PBMCs. The receptors originated from a man aged 35 to 55 in good health and CMV-seronegative.

J is TRBJ2-2 and V is TRBV5-6; TRBD1 agrees at 7 bases. From germline, CDR1 is SGHDT and CDR2 YYEEEE. This CDR3 has 17 amino acids. J was trimmed by 7 bases and V by 3 bases; bases with no gene match: 15. The CDR3 DNA is TGTGCCAGCAGCTACTCCCAGACAGGGATGAGAGGCGGGGAGCTGTTTTTT. Its protein product is CASSYSQTGMRGGELFF.

The CDR3 sequence is CASSRQTDPLRDIQYF. Written as DNA, the CDR3 is TGTGCCAGCAGCCGACAGACGGACCCGTTAAGGGACATTCAGTACTTC. This rearrangement joins TRBV5-6 to TRBJ2-4; a weak D match, TRBD1 (5 bases). This CDR3 contains 16 residues. Trimming removed 4 bases at V and 8 bases at J, with 22 bases between. Looked up from germline, CDR1 is SGHDT and CDR2 is YYEEEE.

This clone turned up a few times. The chain employs TRBV4-1 and TRBJ1-6, with D maybe TRBD1 (6 bases). CDR3 length: 15 amino acids. V gave up 0 bases and J gave up 7 bases, with 10 bases separating them. Per germline, CDR1 MGHRA and CDR2 YSYEKL. CDR3 sequence (DNA): TGCGCCAGCAGCCAAGATCTCACAGGGAATTCACCCCTCCACTTT. This sequence encodes CASSQDLTGNSPLHF.

This chain joins TRBV5-1 and TRBJ1-1; a possible D gene is TRBD1 (5 bases). Trimming took off 6 bases at V and 4 bases at J, with 25 bases between the two ends. The CDR3 extends over 17 amino acids. Looked up from germline, CDR1 is SGHRS and CDR2 is YFSETQ. CDR3 protein: CASTARQIFYDGTEAFF. CDR3 sequence (DNA): TGCGCCAGCACCGCTAGACAGATCTTTTATGATGGCACTGAAGCTTTCTTT.

The chain couples TRBV27 to TRBJ1-6; TRBD1 aligns across 9 bases. V shed 5 bases, J shed 10 bases, and the junction held 18 bases outside the gene matches. The germline V gene has CDR1 MNHEY and CDR2 SMNVEV (reference sequence). The CDR3 contains 18 residues. The CDR3, as DNA: TGTGCCAGCAGTACTCGACAGGGGGAATCCAGGTTAAGATCACCCCTCCACTTT. Its protein is CASSTRQGESRLRSPLHF.

This clone was recorded a few times. The chain is built from TRBV7-8 and TRBJ2-5; 7 bases line up with TRBD1. Trimming removed 1 base from V and 1 base from J; junction bases left unmatched: 9. In germline, CDR1 is SGHVS, CDR2 FQNEAQ. The CDR3 consists of 17 residues. The CDR3 region is CASSLGGGTALQETQYF. CDR3 coding DNA: TGTGCCAGCAGCTTAGGCGGTGGGACAGCTCTCCAAGAGACCCAGTACTTC.

The chain combines TRBV25-1 with TRBJ2-7, with D unresolved. Trimming removed 5 bases from V and 4 bases from J, with 6 bases in between. The CDR3 loop spans 11 amino acids. The germline gives CDR1 MGHDK, CDR2 SYGVNS. The CDR3 spells CASSSGYEQYF. DNA for the CDR3: TGTGCCAGCAGTTCCGGGTACGAGCAGTACTTC.

The rearrangement links TRBV27 to TRBJ2-3; TRBD1 agrees at 12 bases. The ends lost 6 bases at V and 4 bases at J; junction bases unmatched: 8. CDR1 is MNHEY, CDR2 SMNVEV, per germline (reference sequence). This CDR3 has 16 amino acids. DNA for the CDR3: TGTGCCAGCAGGACGGGACAGGGGGCGCCCCCAGATACGCAGTATTTT. This translates into CASRTGQGAPPDTQYF.

The chain combines TRBV27 with TRBJ1-4; D remains unclear. The CDR3 contains 14 residues. Germline loops: CDR1 MNHEY, CDR2 SMNVEV (reference sequence). With 2 bases removed from V and 4 bases from J, the gap between germline ends came to 8 bases. The CDR3 spells CASSLSQINEKLFF. CDR3 nucleotides: TGTGCCAGCAGTTTAAGTCAGATTAATGAAAAACTGTTTTTT.

This chain links TRBV7-6 with TRBJ1-1; weak D call: TRBD1 (5 bases). CDR1 is SGHVS, CDR2 FNYEAQ, per germline. This CDR3 spans 14 amino acids. Trimming stripped 0 bases from V and 1 base from J, with 6 bases between. CDR3 loop: CASSLAGGNTEAFF. CDR3 sequence (DNA): TGTGCCAGCAGCTTAGCGGGGGGGAACACTGAAGCTTTCTTT.

V usage is TRBV18 and J usage is TRBJ1-5, with D perhaps matching TRBD1 (5 bases). The germline V and J ends were trimmed by 2 bases and 4 bases, with 6 bases remaining between them. CDR1 KGHSH and CDR2 LQKENI come from the germline V gene. There are 13 residues in the CDR3. CDR3 nucleotide sequence: TGTGCCAGCTCACCATCAGGGAATCAGCCCCAGCATTTT. Translating gives CASSPSGNQPQHF. Using reference TRBV18 and TRBJ1-5 for the parts outside the CDR3, the full variable domain is NAGVMQNPRHLVRRRGQEARLRCSPMKGHSHVYWYRQLPEEGLKFMVYLQKENIIDESGMPKERFSAEFPKEGPSILRIQQVVRGDSAAYFCASSPSGNQPQHFGDGTRLSIL.

The chain employs TRBV23-1 and TRBJ2-3; no definite D call. TRBV23-1 qualifies as an ORF whose function is uncertain. The length of the CDR3 is 15 residues. The ends were cut back, 4 bases at V and 3 bases at J, with 14 bases in the middle. In nucleotides, the CDR3 is TGCGCCAGCAGTCGCGACACAAGAGAAACAGATACGCAGTATTTT. It specifies CASSRDTRETDTQYF.

The CDR3 nucleotides are TGTGCCAGCAGTCCCACACCATCCGGGACAATAATCAACCCCCAGCATTTT. Encoded protein: CASSPTPSGTIINPQHF. J is TRBJ1-5 and V is TRBV28, with D maybe TRBD1 (6 bases). The length of the CDR3 is 17 residues. V lost 5 bases, J lost 10 bases, and 27 bases lay in between. Germline CDR1 and CDR2: MDHEN and SYDVKM.

The CDR3 nucleotides read TGCGCCAGCAGCCAGACCCGACTAGCGGGGGGGAACGAGCAGTACTTC. Amino acid sequence: CASSQTRLAGGNEQYF. The chain carries TRBV4-1 and TRBJ2-7; TRBD2 matches at 14 bases. The CDR3 extends over 16 amino acids. V dropped 3 bases and J dropped 5; count of bases not matched to a gene: 6. The germline gives CDR1 MGHRA, CDR2 YSYEKL.

The chain links TRBV30 to TRBJ2-3; the match to TRBD2 covers 8 bases. Per germline, CDR1 GTSNPN and CDR2 SVGIG (reference sequence). After removal of 2 bases from V and 3 bases from J, the junction contained 13 bases not matched to a gene. This CDR3 has 17 amino acids. In DNA form, the CDR3 reads TGTGCCTGGAGTACCCCTTGGGGAGCGGGGGTAACAGATACGCAGTATTTT. Its protein is CAWSTPWGAGVTDTQYF.

A note on this clone: The same CDR3 is also encoded by other DNA sequences in this sample. The rearrangement joins TRBV10-2 to TRBJ2-3; D is possibly TRBD2 (6 bases). Trimming stripped 6 bases from V and 3 bases from J, with 13 bases between. Germline assignment: CDR1 WSHSY and CDR2 SAAADI. The CDR3 is 14 amino acids. The CDR3 region has the DNA TGCGCCAGCAGCAACGGGGGTATAACAGATACGCAGTATTTT. This translates into CASSNGGITDTQYF.

The chain is built from TRBV2 and TRBJ2-7; 7 bases are a match to TRBD1. Germline CDR1 SNHLY, CDR2 FYNNEI. There are 12 residues in the CDR3. CDR3 DNA sequence: TGTGTCACAGGACCAGGGGGCTACGAGCAGTACTTC. This codes for CVTGPGGYEQYF.

This chain joins TRBV28 and TRBJ2-3; D might be TRBD2 (7 bases). CDR3 length equals 15 residues. CDR1 is MDHEN, CDR2 SYDVKM, per germline. With 3 bases removed from V and 2 bases from J, the gap between germline ends came to 12 bases. The CDR3 DNA sequence: TGTGCCAGCAGTTTTGCGGGGGCCCACACAGATACGCAGTATTTT. The encoded protein is CASSFAGAHTDTQYF.

A single count supports this clone. The V gene is TRBV9, the J gene TRBJ2-5; 9 bases agree with TRBD2. V gave up 4 bases and J gave up 2 bases; unmatched junction bases: 12. Germline V gives CDR1 SGDLS, CDR2 YYNGEE. The CDR3 length is 17 residues. The CDR3 here is CASSPQRGAPGQETQYF. CDR3 DNA sequence: TGTGCCAGCAGCCCCCAGCGGGGGGCCCCCGGTCAAGAGACCCAGTACTTC.

The chain uses TRBV29-1 and TRBJ1-1; D is possibly TRBD1 (5 bases). The CDR3 consists of 13 residues. Germline CDR1 reads SQVTM; CDR2 reads ANQGSEA. Trimming stripped 6 bases from V and 0 bases from J, with 11 bases between. For the CDR3, the DNA is TGCAGCGTATCGACAGTATTGAACACTGAAGCTTTCTTT. It translates to CSVSTVLNTEAFF.